This section outlines one T cell receptor (beta chain) sequence together with its context. Its recognized antigen is unknown. No quality values exist for individual bases; no much larger clone is one base distant. The time point label, as the study defines it: pre-treatment sample, taken before nivolumab and TIL therapy. The baseline tumor samples were excised metastases, mostly pleural nodules or supraclavicular lymph nodes, taken from the same resection that was used to grow TIL. Tumors were harvested prior to any PD-1/PD-L1 blockade, after which nivolumab was administered to patients, and lymphodepletion, expanded TIL infusion and IL-2 were given to patients who progressed. A phase I trial run at two centers enrolled adults with stage 4 NSCLC between 2017 and January 2020. Samples were obtained from a single-arm, open-label phase I trial in which tumor-infiltrating lymphocyte therapy with nivolumab was evaluated in advanced non-small cell lung cancer. For each resected tumor, portions were snap-frozen in liquid nitrogen and kept at -80 degrees C. Using laser-capture macrodissection, tumor regions of interest were selected on H&E sections, then pulverized into approximately 16 mg aliquots and extracted using Qiagen Allprep kits.

These data are taken from a study of TIL therapy for anti-PD-1-resistant metastatic lung cancer (dated by TCRdb to the early 2020s). Background on the whole study: A median age of 54 years (range about 35-75) and a median tumor PD-L1 proportion score of more than 5% were recorded among enrolled patients. The cohort was composed predominantly of lung adenocarcinoma, with a few EGFR-mutant and two ALK-rearranged tumors included, and half of patients were identified as current or former smokers. A median non-synonymous tumor mutation burden of over 1.2 mutations per megabase was determined across the cohort by whole-exome sequencing. Tumor and peripheral blood T cell receptor beta sequencing was used to track clonotypes across tumor, expanded TIL product and serial blood samples. Broad study findings and their caveats: Clonal turnover during TIL culture was high, and many clones enriched in the product were not detected in the baseline tumor, suggesting clonal contraction rather than faithful expansion. The study protocol defined all tumor marker inferences as exploratory. Higher clonality and lower diversity were observed in expanded TIL cultures than in baseline intratumoral T cells (median clonality around 5.7% vs 31%, p < 0.0001). The cohort was highly selected, with more treatment-naive, never-smoker and oncogene-addicted patients than typical, limiting generalizability.

The CDR3 measures 16 amino acids from cysteine to phenylalanine. Of all the DNA, just the CDR3 is kept, 48 bases in frame from base 1. CDR1 SGHTA and CDR2 FQGNSA were looked up in the germline V gene. Relative to germline, V is missing 0 bases and J is missing 3 bases, with 5 bases of the junction outside any gene match. The immunoSEQ v3 hsTCRB kit was used to amplify TCR beta CDR3 regions from genomic DNA through bias-controlled multiplex PCR. The TCR libraries were sequenced on an Illumina NextSeq 500 to 2 million to 2.5 million read pairs for survey level or about 4.5-6 million read pairs for deep level. In the source study's methods: V, D and J genes were assigned, non-productive sequences were removed, and clonality was reported by immunoSEQ Analyzer software. Repertoires of infused TIL and blood were compared using productive Simpson clonality and the Morisita overlap index of productive TRB rearrangements. The table comes from immuneACCESS by way of TCRdb, which keeps in-frame sequences with V and J called. Part of the clones is missing from these tables; in studies checked, under half for an unresolved V gene and the rest for unknown reasons. V, J and clone size are taken as reported in that table, and D and trimming were inferred from the DNA itself. The sample data list under 100,000 clones, and 55% to 75% of these were observed just once. Over 9.5% of the sample lies in the top ten.

The sequence joins TRBV7-2 to TRBJ2-7; 10 junctional bases match TRBD2. The TCR was taken from a person aged 25-80 years with non-small cell lung cancer. The specimen was tumor tissue, collected at baseline. CDR3 region: CASSLAGGLAVYEQYF. In nucleotides, the sequence is TGTGCCAGCAGCTTAGCAGGTGGACTAGCGGTCTACGAGCAGTACTTC.